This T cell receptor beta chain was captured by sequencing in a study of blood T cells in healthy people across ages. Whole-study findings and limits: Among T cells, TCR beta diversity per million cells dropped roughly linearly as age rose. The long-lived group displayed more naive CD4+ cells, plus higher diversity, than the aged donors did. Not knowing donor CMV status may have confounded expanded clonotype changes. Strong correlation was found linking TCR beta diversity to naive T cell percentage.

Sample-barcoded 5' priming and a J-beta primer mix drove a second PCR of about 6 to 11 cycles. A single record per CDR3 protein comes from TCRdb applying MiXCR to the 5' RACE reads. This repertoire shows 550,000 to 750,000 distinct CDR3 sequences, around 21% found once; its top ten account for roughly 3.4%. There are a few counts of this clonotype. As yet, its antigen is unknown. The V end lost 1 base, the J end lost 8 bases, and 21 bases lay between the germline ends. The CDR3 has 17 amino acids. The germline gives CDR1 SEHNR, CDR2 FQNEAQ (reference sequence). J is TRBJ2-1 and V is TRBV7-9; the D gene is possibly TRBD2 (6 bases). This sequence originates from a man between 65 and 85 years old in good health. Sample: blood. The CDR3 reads CASSLGVAAIGYDEQFF. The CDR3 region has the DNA TGTGCCAGCAGCTTAGGGGTAGCGGCGATAGGATACGATGAGCAGTTCTTC.